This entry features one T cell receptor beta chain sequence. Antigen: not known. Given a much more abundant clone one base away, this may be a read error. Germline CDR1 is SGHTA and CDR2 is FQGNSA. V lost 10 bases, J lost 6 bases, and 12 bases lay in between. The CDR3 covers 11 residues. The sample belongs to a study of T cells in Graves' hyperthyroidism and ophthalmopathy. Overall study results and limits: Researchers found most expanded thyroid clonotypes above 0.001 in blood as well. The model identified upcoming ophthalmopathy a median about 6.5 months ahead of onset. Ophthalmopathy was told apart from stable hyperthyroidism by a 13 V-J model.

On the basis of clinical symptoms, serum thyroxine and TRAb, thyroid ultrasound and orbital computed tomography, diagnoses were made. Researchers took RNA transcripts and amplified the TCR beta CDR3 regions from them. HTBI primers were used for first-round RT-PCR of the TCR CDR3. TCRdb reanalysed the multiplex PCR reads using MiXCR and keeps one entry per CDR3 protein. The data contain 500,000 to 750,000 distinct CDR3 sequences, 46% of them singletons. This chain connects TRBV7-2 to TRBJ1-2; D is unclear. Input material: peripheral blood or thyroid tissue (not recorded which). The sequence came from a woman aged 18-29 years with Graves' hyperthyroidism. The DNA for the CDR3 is TGTGCCAACTCACCAGACAATGGCTACACCTTC. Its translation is CANSPDNGYTF. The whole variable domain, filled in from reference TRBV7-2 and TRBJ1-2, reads GAGVSQSPSNKVTEKGKDVELRCDPISGHTALYWYRQSLGQGLEFLIYFQGNSAPDKSGLPSDRFSAERTGGSVSTLTIQRTQQEDSAVYLCANSPDNGYTFGSGTRLTVV.